This T cell receptor (beta chain) stems from a study of PD-1 blockade in classical Hodgkin lymphoma. To note about this clone: Its target is unknown.

Study-wide findings and caveats: Diminished baseline TCR diversity has been reported in newly diagnosed patients relative to healthy donors. Similar baseline diversity was found in complete responders and newly diagnosed patients. With respect to the repertoire differences, their causes, possibly disease activity or prior therapy, remain undefined. Patients with an early start, nivolumab under 1 year after ASCT, were excluded.

TCRdb's table, derived via immunoSEQ multiplex PCR, lists solely in-frame clones and lacks some. The table has approximately 26,000 clones, 65% to 75% seen once. Autologous stem cell transplantation was followed by relapse in every patient, and brentuximab vedotin exposure varied. CDR1 and CDR2 from the germline V gene are ENHRY and SYGVKD. Losses at the gene ends were 2 bases for V and 6 bases for J; bases not matched to a gene: 5. This CDR3 has 15 residues. V is TRBV10-3 and J is TRBJ2-1; TRBD1 aligns across 9 bases. The material sequenced was peripheral blood mononuclear cells (PBMCs), taken before the second cycle of nivolumab. The origin of this receptor is a human donor with classical Hodgkin lymphoma. The CDR3 protein is CAISEHGTGSNEQFF. Here the CDR3 DNA reads TGTGCCATCAGTGAGCACGGGACAGGGTCCAATGAGCAGTTCTTC.